The 2 T cell receptor beta chains in this list originate from one sample, sequenced in a study of cytomegalovirus exposure and HLA in healthy donors. This PCR relied on a set of 60 Vbeta primers and 13 Jbeta primers. The table came from immunoSEQ multiplex PCR; TCRdb's copy has only in-frame clones and leaves some out. Of 60,000 to 75,000 clones in the sample, about two thirds were seen once. The sequenced material came from PBMCs. Receptors were obtained from a woman aged 40-49 years in good health and CMV-seropositive.

The V gene is TRBV9, the J gene TRBJ2-5; 15 nucleotides line up with TRBD2. Germline loops: CDR1 SGDLS, CDR2 YYNGEE. The CDR3 runs to 14 residues. After removal of 4 bases from V and 7 bases from J, the junction contained 2 bases not matched to a gene. The CDR3 DNA is TGTGCCAGCAGCCTGGGACTAGCGGGGGGGACCCAGTACTTC. It translates to CASSLGLAGGTQYF.

The V and J genes are TRBV11-3 and TRBJ2-7, with 7 bases aligning to TRBD2. Germline assignment: CDR1 SGHNT and CDR2 YENEEA. The CDR3 extends over 15 amino acids. V lost 1 base, J lost 3 bases, and 6 bases stayed unmatched. CDR3 amino acids: CASSLGRGILYEQYF. CDR3 coding DNA: TGTGCCAGCAGCTTAGGGCGGGGGATCCTCTACGAGCAGTACTTC.